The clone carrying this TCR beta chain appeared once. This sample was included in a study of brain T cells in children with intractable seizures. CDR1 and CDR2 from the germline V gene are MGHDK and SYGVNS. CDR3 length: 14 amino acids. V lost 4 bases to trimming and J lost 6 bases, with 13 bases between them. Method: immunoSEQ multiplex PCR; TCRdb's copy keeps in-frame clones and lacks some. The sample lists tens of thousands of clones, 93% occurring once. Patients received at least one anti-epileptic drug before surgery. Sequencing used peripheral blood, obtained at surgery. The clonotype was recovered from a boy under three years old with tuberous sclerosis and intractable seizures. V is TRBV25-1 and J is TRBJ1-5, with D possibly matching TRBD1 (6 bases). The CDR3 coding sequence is TGTGCCAGCAGTGGGCAGGGGTTCGGTCAGCCCCAGCATTTT. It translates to CASSGQGFGQPQHF.